This T cell receptor beta chain was sequenced during a study of T cells expressing NK-cell markers. Reanalyzing the 5' RACE reads, TCRdb keeps one entry per CDR3 protein, without DNA. The ten most abundant clones cover roughly 8% of a sample with almost 450,000 distinct CDR3 sequences. The length of the CDR3 is 12 residues. The germline V gene encodes CDR1 LNHNV and CDR2 YYDKDF (reference sequence). The rearrangement joins TRBV15 to TRBJ2-7. The source is a woman aged 18 to 75 in good health. The sequenced sample consisted of blood T cells: a sorted CD56 or NKG2C T cell subset, CD4+ or CD8+ T cells, or bulk PBMC T cells (not recorded which). CDR3 in amino acids: CATSWNSYEQYF.